These 22 T cell receptor beta chains share one sample of origin, sequenced in a study of blood T cell repertoires in COVID-19. The method was immunoSEQ multiplex PCR; TCRdb's version includes in-frame clones alone and lacks a portion of them. The data hold around 280,000 clones, with around nine tenths observed a single time. The sequenced sample was PBMCs or T cells enriched from blood (not recorded which). The receptors derive from a woman aged 35 to 49 who had recovered from COVID-19.

The chain couples TRBV7-9 to TRBJ1-2; possibly TRBD1 for D (6 bases). Germline CDR1 SEHNR, CDR2 FQNEAQ (reference sequence). This CDR3 contains 14 residues. V shed 6 bases and J shed 4 bases, with 15 bases lying between them. The CDR3 DNA follows: TGTGCCAGCAGGCGCCAGGGGTTGGGCTATGGCTACACCTTC. The encoded protein is CASRRQGLGYGYTF.

The chain employs TRBV7-2 and TRBJ2-2; tentatively, D is TRBD2 (5 bases). The V end was cut by 10 bases, the J end by 1 base, with 16 bases between. The CDR3 runs 15 residues. Germline CDR1 is SGHTA and CDR2 is FQGNSA. CDR3 residues: CATHPSRRNTGELFF. For the CDR3, the DNA is TGTGCCACCCACCCTAGCAGGAGGAACACCGGGGAGCTGTTTTTT.

The chain joins TRBV2 to TRBJ2-1; 9 bases fit TRBD1. CDR3 length: 16 residues. Losses at the gene ends were 7 bases for V and 5 bases for J; bases not matched to a gene: 12. Looked up from germline, CDR1 is SNHLY and CDR2 is FYNNEI. The DNA for the CDR3 is TGTGCCAGCACCCCCGCCGGGACAGGGAAAGACAATGAGCAGTTCTTC. As protein: CASTPAGTGKDNEQFF.

There are a few counts of this clone. This sequence joins TRBV19 and TRBJ2-1; perhaps TRBD1 as D (5 bases). The ends were cut back, 2 bases at V and 8 bases at J, with 16 bases in the middle. The CDR3 extends over 15 amino acids. CDR1 and CDR2 (germline): LNHDA, SQIVND (reference sequence). The CDR3 reads CASSILRGANHEQFF. CDR3 in DNA: TGTGCCAGTAGTATATTAAGGGGCGCTAACCATGAGCAGTTCTTC.

The V gene is TRBV19, the J gene TRBJ1-5, with a weak D call TRBD1 (5 bases). V gave up 9 bases and J gave up 11 bases, with 23 bases separating them. This CDR3 contains 14 residues. The V gene's germline CDR1 is LNHDA and CDR2 SQIVND (reference sequence). CDR3 in amino acids: CASTTQGGVGSQHF. The CDR3 DNA reads TGTGCCAGCACAACCCAGGGAGGGGTCGGCTCCCAGCATTTT.

The chain has TRBV28 and TRBJ1-2; D ambiguous. The V end lost 7 bases, the J end lost 7 bases, and 16 bases lay between the germline ends. CDR1 MDHEN and CDR2 SYDVKM come from the germline V gene. The CDR3 spans 13 residues. In DNA form, the CDR3 reads TGTGCCAGCACCCCATCAGGAAACGTTGGCTACACCTTC. This gives the protein CASTPSGNVGYTF.

This chain connects TRBV9 to TRBJ1-2; 8 bases line up with TRBD1. The CDR3 is made up of 14 amino acids. From germline, CDR1 is SGDLS and CDR2 YYNGEE. The ends lost 4 bases at V and 8 bases at J; junction bases unmatched: 10. CDR3 sequence (DNA): TGTGCCAGCAGCCCTCGGACAGGGACGGAGGGCTACACCTTC. Amino acids: CASSPRTGTEGYTF. Based on the CDR3 plus reference TRBV9 and TRBJ1-2, the full variable domain is DSGVTQTPKHLITATGQRVTLRCSPRSGDLSVYWYQQSLDQGLQFLIQYYNGEERAKGNILERFSAQQFPDLHSELNLSSLELGDSALYFCASSPRTGTEGYTFGSGTRLTVV.

Written as DNA, the CDR3 is TGTGCCAGCAGTCCTTATGCCCTTCGGGCTAGCGGGAGGGCTGGGGCCAACGTCCTGACTTTC. This translates into CASSPYALRASGRAGANVLTF. The chain couples TRBV28 to TRBJ2-6, with 12 bases identical to TRBD2. Germline lookup yields CDR1 MDHEN and CDR2 SYDVKM. The CDR3 spans 21 residues. Losses at the gene ends were 5 bases for V and 2 bases for J; bases not matched to a gene: 16.

The chain joins TRBV4-1 to TRBJ2-7; a possible D gene is TRBD1 (5 bases). The germline V gene has CDR1 MGHRA and CDR2 YSYEKL. The V end lost 0 bases, the J end lost 2 bases, and 14 bases lay between the germline ends. This CDR3 spans 16 amino acids. DNA of the CDR3: TGCGCCAGCAGCCAAGATCGTTGGGGCGAGACCTACGAGCAGTACTTC. Translating it yields CASSQDRWGETYEQYF.

The J gene is TRBJ2-5, the V gene TRBV6-6, with D tentatively TRBD1 (6 bases). CDR1 and CDR2 (germline): MNHNY, SVGAGI (reference sequence). The CDR3 extends over 14 amino acids. V was pared by 0 bases and J by 5 bases, with 10 bases between. DNA of the CDR3: TGTGCCAGCAGTTACTCGGGGGCGTTGGAGACCCAGTACTTC. Protein product: CASSYSGALETQYF.

The chain links TRBV7-8 to TRBJ1-1; no clear D gene. This CDR3 has 15 amino acids. The germline gives CDR1 SGHVS, CDR2 FQNEAQ. Between the trimmed V and J ends, which lost 3 bases and 0 bases, there was a span of 11 bases. CDR3 coding DNA: TGTGCCAGCAGCTTCTCGACAAGTATGAACACTGAAGCTTTCTTT. It translates to CASSFSTSMNTEAFF.

V is TRBV6-5 and J is TRBJ2-7; D possibly corresponds to TRBD2 (7 bases). Germline V lookup: CDR1 MNHEY, CDR2 SVGAGI. The V end was cut by 7 bases, the J end by 5 bases, with 21 bases between. The CDR3 loop spans 15 amino acids. CDR3 nucleotide sequence: TGTGCCAGCAAACAATGGGCACGGGGGGCCCACGAGCAGTACTTC. Residues: CASKQWARGAHEQYF.

The J gene is TRBJ2-7, the V gene TRBV30, with D maybe TRBD2 (6 bases). This CDR3 has 14 residues. V lost 5 bases and J lost 5, with 19 bases in between. CDR1 is GTSNPN, CDR2 SVGIG, per germline (reference sequence). This CDR3 reads CAWGGLPTVNEQYF. CDR3 coding DNA: TGTGCCTGGGGGGGACTCCCCACGGTGAACGAGCAGTACTTC. Drawing the rest from reference TRBV30 and TRBJ2-7, the complete variable domain is SQTIHQWPATLVQPVGSPLSLECTVEGTSNPNLYWYRQAAGRGLQLLFYSVGIGQISSEVPQNLSASRPQDRQFILSSKKLLLSDSGFYLCAWGGLPTVNEQYFGPGTRLTVT.

The V gene is TRBV13, the J gene TRBJ2-3, with D perhaps matching TRBD2 (5 bases). Germline V lookup: CDR1 PRHDT, CDR2 FYEKMQ (reference sequence). V lost 6 bases and J 3 bases, leaving 13 bases between the germline ends. The CDR3 sequence is 14 residues long. The CDR3 DNA is TGTGCCAGCAGACCTAGCTCCGGGACAGATACGCAGTATTTT. Its translation: CASRPSSGTDTQYF.

The genes are TRBV7-9 and TRBJ1-4, with 8 positions matching TRBD1. The CDR3 sequence is 15 residues long. Germline V gene lookup returns CDR1 SEHNR and CDR2 FQNEAQ (reference sequence). Germline trimming cut 2 bases from V and 7 bases from J; bases unmatched to any gene: 6. CDR3 nucleotides: TGTGCCAGCAGCTTACGGACAGGGCAGTTTGAAAAACTGTTTTTT. This codes for CASSLRTGQFEKLFF.

The chain has TRBV24-1 and TRBJ1-4; weak D call: TRBD1 (5 bases). The CDR3 has 17 amino acids. The V and J ends lost 2 bases and 5 bases respectively, with 17 bases between them. The germline CDR1 and CDR2 sequences are KGHDR and SFDVKD. The CDR3 protein is CATSDSTGAGINEKLFF. In DNA form, the CDR3 reads TGTGCCACCAGTGATTCCACCGGGGCGGGAATCAATGAAAAACTGTTTTTT.

This clone came up a few times. The rearrangement joins TRBV2 to TRBJ1-6, with unresolved D. The CDR3 is 12 amino acids. V lost 7 bases to trimming and J lost 5 bases, with 6 bases between them. Germline V CDR1 and CDR2: SNHLY, FYNNEI. The CDR3 DNA is TGTGCCAGCATCTCTGATAATTCACCCCTCCACTTT. Protein: CASISDNSPLHF.

V and J are TRBV27 and TRBJ1-1, with 9 nucleotides matching TRBD1. Trimming cost V 0 bases and J 4 bases; bases outside gene matches: 3. Germline values: CDR1 MNHEY, CDR2 SMNVEV (reference sequence). The CDR3 is 15 amino acids. The CDR3 nucleotides read TGTGCCAGCAGTTTATCGTCGACAGGGGGCACTGAAGCTTTCTTT. Its protein product is CASSLSSTGGTEAFF.

The CDR3 DNA reads as TGCGCCAGCAGCTTGGGGGGAATAGCGGGAGGGTCTTACAATGAGCAGTTCTTC. This codes for CASSLGGIAGGSYNEQFF. This rearrangement joins TRBV5-1 to TRBJ2-1; TRBD2 matches at 11 bases. V lost 0 bases and J lost 4; bases outside the gene matches: 9. The CDR3 extends over 18 amino acids. Germline assignment: CDR1 SGHRS and CDR2 YFSETQ.

CDR3 loop: CASSPLGGRNQPQHF. CDR3 coding DNA: TGTGCCAGCAGTCCGTTGGGGGGACGCAATCAGCCCCAGCATTTT. The chain employs TRBV6-2 or TRBV6-3 and TRBJ1-5; TRBD1 is a possible D gene (5 bases). CDR1 and CDR2 (germline): MNHEY, SVGEGT. V lost 5 bases, J lost 2 bases, and 13 bases lay in between. The CDR3 is 15 amino acids.

The chain joins TRBV19 to TRBJ2-1; 7 bases align to TRBD1. V was pared by 4 bases and J by 6 bases, with 6 bases of the junction left unmatched. This CDR3 spans 14 amino acids. The germline V gene has CDR1 LNHDA and CDR2 SQIVND (reference sequence). The CDR3 nucleotides read TGTGCCAGTAGTAGGATGGGACAGTCCAATGAGCAGTTCTTC. Translating it yields CASSRMGQSNEQFF.

V is TRBV7-9 and J is TRBJ2-1; a weak D match, TRBD1 (6 bases). CDR3 length: 13 residues. V was cut by 0 bases and J by 6 bases, with 6 bases left in between. Germline CDR1 and CDR2: SEHNR and FQNEAQ (reference sequence). The CDR3, as DNA: TGTGCCAGCAGCTTAGCAGGGGGCAATGAGCAGTTCTTC. Encoded protein: CASSLAGGNEQFF. The variable domain in full, with the rest retrieved from reference TRBV7-9 and TRBJ2-1, is DTGVSQNPRHKITKRGQNVTFRCDPISEHNRLYWYRQTLGQGPEFLTYFQNEAQLEKSRLLSDRFSAERPKGSFSTLEIQRTEQGDSAMYLCASSLAGGNEQFFGPGTRLTVL.